This T cell receptor beta chain was sequenced in a study of identical twins. This clonotype was detected ten times or more. Its antigen is unidentified. One entry per CDR3 protein results from TCRdb running MiXCR on the 5' RACE reads. The table includes about 730,000 distinct CDR3 sequences, less than 25% detected once. General study findings and limits: Abundant beta clonotypes from cord blood bore fewer insertions; memory repertoires lacked this pattern.

This same sample was also part of a study on T cells expressing NK-cell markers. This second report adds: Topping the CD3+CD56-NKG2C+ fraction as well were these clonotypes, in a handful of donors. It remained uncertain whether the expanded NKG2C+ T cell clones were specific for HCMV antigens.

The receptor's source is a woman aged 18-29 years in good health. Sequences were obtained from PBMCs.

CDR3 sequence reads: CATSRGVGIRDEQFF. DNA for the CDR3: TGTGCCACCAGCAGAGGTGTAGGGATAAGGGATGAGCAGTTCTTC. V is TRBV15 and J is TRBJ2-1; D ambiguous. V lost 1 base and J 8 bases, leaving 15 bases between the germline ends. The germline V gene encodes CDR1 LNHNV and CDR2 YYDKDF (reference sequence). The CDR3 consists of 15 residues.